Following are 27 T cell receptor beta chains from one sample sequenced in a study of Graves' ophthalmopathy and Graves' hyperthyroidism. Amplified TCR beta CDR3 regions were obtained using RNA transcripts as template. Second-round multiplex PCR came after first-round RT-PCR with HTBI primers. TCRdb recomputed calls from the multiplex PCR reads with MiXCR, one row per CDR3 protein. The data hold hundreds of thousands of distinct CDR3 sequences, with around 45% observed a single time. Sequenced input: peripheral blood. These receptors all stem from an adult man with Graves' ophthalmopathy.

In DNA, the CDR3 is TGTGCCAGCAGCTTAGCGTGGGGACAGGGGGCCAGGCGAATGAACACTGAAGCTTTCTTT. Its translation: CASSLAWGQGARRMNTEAFF. V is TRBV7-9 and J is TRBJ1-1; TRBD1 matches 12 bases. The CDR3 spans 20 residues. Trimming cost V 0 bases and J 0 bases; bases outside gene matches: 11. Germline lookup yields CDR1 SEHNR and CDR2 FQNEAQ (reference sequence).

The chain combines TRBV20-1 with TRBJ2-7, with 9 nucleotides matching TRBD1. Trimming removed 6 bases from V and 3 bases from J; junction bases left unmatched: 12. This CDR3 spans 15 amino acids. Germline V gene lookup returns CDR1 DFQATT and CDR2 SNEGSKA (reference sequence). CDR3 in amino acids: CSAPDRGTANYEQYF. CDR3 DNA: TGCAGTGCCCCGGACAGGGGCACGGCGAACTACGAGCAGTACTTC.

This clonotype was picked up one time. The rearrangement links TRBV20-1 to TRBJ1-2, with TRBD1 as a possible D gene (5 bases). Trimming shortened V by 6 bases and J by 4 bases, and 15 bases separated the two germline ends. The germline V gene has CDR1 DFQATT and CDR2 SNEGSKA (reference sequence). This CDR3 comprises 13 residues. The CDR3: CSATSRVRYGYTF. For the CDR3, the DNA is TGCAGTGCGACCAGCAGGGTCCGCTATGGCTACACCTTC.

The chain is built from TRBV20-1 and TRBJ1-2, with a weak D call TRBD1 (5 bases). Deletions cut 0 bases from V and 2 bases from J, with 16 bases between. This CDR3 contains 16 residues. Germline loops: CDR1 DFQATT, CDR2 SNEGSKA (reference sequence). The CDR3 DNA follows: TGCAGTGCTAGAGATCAAACTGGGGAGGGGAACTATGGCTACACCTTC. As protein: CSARDQTGEGNYGYTF.

The chain links TRBV7-2 to TRBJ2-1; D possibly corresponds to TRBD1 (6 bases). V was trimmed by 4 bases and J by 8 bases, leaving 9 bases between them. CDR1 is SGHTA, CDR2 FQGNSA, per germline. The CDR3 is 12 amino acids. This CDR3 reads CASSWTADEQFF. The DNA of the CDR3 is TGTGCCAGCAGCTGGACAGCCGATGAGCAGTTCTTC.

In this sample, this clonotype turned up a few times. This chain uses TRBV9 with TRBJ2-5, with 9 bases identical to TRBD1. This CDR3 has 14 residues. The trim removed 4 bases at V and 3 bases at J, leaving 4 bases unmatched. The V gene's germline CDR1 is SGDLS and CDR2 YYNGEE. The CDR3 is CASSPTGGKETQYF. The CDR3, as DNA: TGTGCCAGCAGCCCCACAGGGGGCAAAGAGACCCAGTACTTC.

This clonotype was observed at least ten times. This rearrangement joins TRBV2 to TRBJ2-7; 9 nucleotides agree with TRBD1. V shed 4 bases and J 6 bases; nucleotides not matched to a gene: 4. This CDR3 contains 13 residues. Germline loops: CDR1 SNHLY, CDR2 FYNNEI. CDR3 DNA: TGTGCCAGCAGTGGGAACAGGGGGCGCGAGCAGTACTTC. It specifies CASSGNRGREQYF.

The rearrangement uses TRBV20-1 and TRBJ2-5, with a tentative D call TRBD1 (5 bases). This CDR3 is built from 15 residues. Germline CDR1 DFQATT, CDR2 SNEGSKA (reference sequence). The V end lost 2 bases, the J end lost 2 bases, and 15 bases lay between the germline ends. Here the CDR3 DNA reads TGCAGTGCTAGAAGGGGCAAGCCAATACAAGAGACCCAGTACTTC. Amino acid sequence: CSARRGKPIQETQYF.

Only a few counts were recorded for this clonotype. The chain recombines TRBV7-2 with TRBJ1-1; 8 nucleotides agree with TRBD1. The germline V gene encodes CDR1 SGHTA and CDR2 FQGNSA. This CDR3 is 12 amino acids long. V shed 4 bases, J shed 10 bases, and the junction held 5 bases outside the gene matches. DNA for the CDR3: TGTGCCAGCAGCTACGCAGGGGGCGCAGCTTTCTTT. Translation gives CASSYAGGAAFF.

V gene TRBV20-1 combines with J gene TRBJ1-5; D ambiguous. Trimming took 3 bases from V and 0 from J, leaving 12 bases between them. The CDR3 extends over 15 amino acids. The germline gives CDR1 DFQATT, CDR2 SNEGSKA (reference sequence). DNA of the CDR3: TGCAGTGCTAGGGAGGGAATAGGTAGCAATCAGCCCCAGCATTTT. It is translated as CSAREGIGSNQPQHF.

This chain links TRBV7-9 with TRBJ1-4; a weak D match, TRBD1 (5 bases). Germline V gene data show CDR1 as SEHNR and CDR2 as FQNEAQ (reference sequence). The length of the CDR3 is 15 residues. Between the trimmed V and J ends, which lost 5 bases and 0 bases, there was a span of 10 bases. CDR3 coding DNA: TGTGCCAGCAGCCCACAGGTTGCAACTAATGAAAAACTGTTTTTT. Translating gives CASSPQVATNEKLFF.

This chain uses TRBV9 with TRBJ2-5; 8 bases match TRBD1. There are 15 residues in the CDR3. Unmatched junction bases numbered 7, after V lost 5 bases and J lost 1 base. The germline V gene has CDR1 SGDLS and CDR2 YYNGEE. The CDR3 is CASSAGQGPQETQYF. CDR3 nucleotide sequence: TGTGCCAGCAGTGCCGGACAGGGCCCCCAAGAGACCCAGTACTTC. The full variable domain, in which reference TRBV9 and TRBJ2-5 provide the parts outside the CDR3, is DSGVTQTPKHLITATGQRVTLRCSPRSGDLSVYWYQQSLDQGLQFLIQYYNGEERAKGNILERFSAQQFPDLHSELNLSSLELGDSALYFCASSAGQGPQETQYFGPGTRLLVL.

The rearrangement links TRBV20-1 to TRBJ1-5; perhaps TRBD1 as D (6 bases). Germline V lookup: CDR1 DFQATT, CDR2 SNEGSKA (reference sequence). This CDR3 contains 16 residues. The V and J ends lost 0 bases and 4 bases respectively, with 16 bases between them. CDR3 in DNA: TGCAGTGCTAGAGATGGAGGAGCAGGGGAAAATCAGCCCCAGCATTTT. Translating gives CSARDGGAGENQPQHF.

This clonotype was recorded at least ten times. J is TRBJ1-1 and V is TRBV7-8; D gene uncertain. From germline, CDR1 is SGHVS and CDR2 FQNEAQ. V dropped 5 bases and J dropped 3 bases, with 13 bases sitting between them. The CDR3 runs to 14 residues. The CDR3 is CASSLERADTEAFF. As DNA, the CDR3 is TGTGCCAGCAGCCTGGAGAGGGCCGACACTGAAGCTTTCTTT.

This clonotype was seen a handful of times. This chain connects TRBV9 to TRBJ2-6, with D perhaps TRBD1 (5 bases). Germline V lookup: CDR1 SGDLS, CDR2 YYNGEE. CDR3 length equals 17 residues. V was shortened by 4 bases and J by 4 bases, with 18 bases between the two germline ends. The CDR3 reads CASSQVQDGTGANVLTF. The CDR3 DNA reads TGTGCCAGCAGCCAAGTACAGGATGGTACCGGGGCCAACGTCCTGACTTTC.

This chain uses TRBV12-3 or TRBV12-4 with TRBJ1-5; 7 nucleotides match TRBD1. Trimming removed 5 bases from V and 7 bases from J; junction bases left unmatched: 14. The CDR3 has 16 amino acids. The CDR3 DNA follows: TGTGCCAGCAGTCCCCGAGGGCAGGGGGTTTACCAGCCCCAGCATTTT. It specifies CASSPRGQGVYQPQHF.

This clonotype was observed once. V gene TRBV29-1 combines with J gene TRBJ1-2; 7 bases are a match to TRBD1. This CDR3 has 15 residues. Trimming removed 7 bases from V and 2 bases from J; junction bases left unmatched: 13. CDR1 is SQVTM and CDR2 is ANQGSEA in the germline V gene. CDR3: CSASQTPGGNYGYTF. The DNA for the CDR3 is TGCAGCGCCAGTCAAACTCCAGGGGGAAACTATGGCTACACCTTC.

This chain links TRBV11-2 with TRBJ2-7; D possibly corresponds to TRBD1 (7 bases). Deletions cut 2 bases from V and 5 bases from J, with 10 bases between. Germline values: CDR1 SGHAT, CDR2 FQNNGV. This CDR3 has 13 amino acids. CDR3 in DNA: TGTGCCAGCAGCTTACAGGGGGGCCACGAGCAGTACTTC. Translated, it gives CASSLQGGHEQYF.

The gene calls are TRBV10-3 and TRBJ2-7, with 11 nucleotides matching TRBD1. The CDR3 has 16 residues. Germline CDR1 is ENHRY and CDR2 is SYGVKD. The J segment lost 1 base and the V segment lost 3 bases, leaving 5 bases of the junction unmatched. CDR3: CAISEPGTGGSYEQYF. The CDR3 DNA reads as TGTGCCATCAGTGAACCCGGGACAGGGGGATCCTACGAGCAGTACTTC.

This clonotype was observed a few times. The chain has TRBV19 and TRBJ2-2; D is unresolved. Germline V gene data show CDR1 as LNHDA and CDR2 as SQIVND (reference sequence). Trimming took 8 bases from V and 3 from J, leaving 10 bases between them. The CDR3 extends over 13 amino acids. CDR3 residues: CASPSSDTGELFF. The CDR3 DNA follows: TGTGCCAGTCCTAGTTCCGACACCGGGGAGCTGTTTTTT.

This clonotype was detected ten times or more. The V gene is TRBV25-1, the J gene TRBJ1-2; D is uncertain. Germline loops: CDR1 MGHDK, CDR2 SYGVNS. The V end was cut by 2 bases, the J end by 0 bases, with 4 bases between. The length of the CDR3 is 13 residues. CDR3 in DNA: TGTGCCAGCAGTGAAGGTGCTAACTATGGCTACACCTTC. Its translation: CASSEGANYGYTF.

The chain links TRBV6-5 to TRBJ1-6; TRBD1 aligns across 9 bases. The CDR3 has 14 amino acids. Germline V gene data show CDR1 as MNHEY and CDR2 as SVGAGI. Unmatched junction bases numbered 3, after V lost 5 bases and J lost 7 bases. CDR3: CASSRTGENSPLHF. The CDR3, as DNA: TGTGCCAGCAGTAGGACAGGGGAGAATTCACCCCTCCACTTT.

This clonotype was seen at least ten times. The V and J genes are TRBV29-1 and TRBJ1-1, with no clear D. The CDR3 runs to 12 residues. Germline CDR1 reads SQVTM; CDR2 reads ANQGSEA. Deletions cut 2 bases from V and 4 bases from J, with 8 bases between. CDR3 bases: TGCAGCGTTGAATTGGATCTCACTGAAGCTTTCTTT. As protein: CSVELDLTEAFF.

The chain employs TRBV11-2 and TRBJ2-7; D call uncertain. Per germline, CDR1 SGHAT and CDR2 FQNNGV. Trimming removed 1 base from V and 7 bases from J, with 14 bases in between. CDR3 length equals 14 residues. CDR3 DNA: TGTGCCAGCAGCTTAGGTTTGGTCCGGGCTGAGCAGTACTTC. Amino acid sequence: CASSLGLVRAEQYF. The full variable domain, its missing parts supplied by reference TRBV11-2 and TRBJ2-7, is EAGVAQSPRYKIIEKRQSVAFWCNPISGHATLYWYQQILGQGPKLLIQFQNNGVVDDSQLPKDRFSAERLKGVDSTLKIQPAKLEDSAVYLCASSLGLVRAEQYFGPGTRLTVT.

Of note for this clonotype: One end of the junction fails to match germline, which may point to a read error. The rearrangement links TRBV9 to TRBJ2-2; D is undetermined. From germline, CDR1 is SGDLS and CDR2 YYNGEE. There are 13 residues in the CDR3. The CDR3 DNA is TGTGCCAGCGGAAACCCCAACACTGGGGAGCTGTTTTTT. Protein: CASGNPNTGELFF.

In this sample, this clonotype turned up many times. The V and J genes are TRBV29-1 and TRBJ1-5; D is uncertain. Trimming took off 4 bases at V and 2 bases at J, with 9 bases between the two ends. Per germline, CDR1 SQVTM and CDR2 ANQGSEA. The CDR3 has 13 residues. DNA of the CDR3: TGCAGCGTTGTGGCAGAGGGCAATCAGCCCCAGCATTTT. Residues: CSVVAEGNQPQHF.

In regard to this clonotype: One end of the junction is discordant with germline, which a read error may explain. This rearrangement joins TRBV10-3 to TRBJ2-7, with 8 bases fitting TRBD2. Germline V gene lookup returns CDR1 ENHRY and CDR2 SYGVKD. The CDR3 contains 14 residues. Here the CDR3 DNA reads TGTGTCATCAGTCCCCCGGGGGGGAAAGACGAGCAGTACTTC. It is translated as CVISPPGGKDEQYF.